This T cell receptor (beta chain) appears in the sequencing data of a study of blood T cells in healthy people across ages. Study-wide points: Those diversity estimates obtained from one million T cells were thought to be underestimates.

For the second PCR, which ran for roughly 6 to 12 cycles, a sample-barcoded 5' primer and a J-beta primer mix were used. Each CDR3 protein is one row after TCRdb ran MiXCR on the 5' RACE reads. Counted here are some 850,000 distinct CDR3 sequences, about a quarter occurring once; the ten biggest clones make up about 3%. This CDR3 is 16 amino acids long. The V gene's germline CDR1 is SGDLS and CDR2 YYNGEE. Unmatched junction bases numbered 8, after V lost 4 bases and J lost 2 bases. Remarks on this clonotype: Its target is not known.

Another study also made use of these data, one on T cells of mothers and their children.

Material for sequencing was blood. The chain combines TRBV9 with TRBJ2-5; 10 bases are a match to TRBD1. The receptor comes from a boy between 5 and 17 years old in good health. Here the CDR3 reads CASSRHGGQGQETQYF. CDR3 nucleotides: TGTGCCAGCAGCCGCCACGGGGGACAGGGGCAAGAGACCCAGTACTTC. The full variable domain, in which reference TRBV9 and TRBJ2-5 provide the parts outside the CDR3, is DSGVTQTPKHLITATGQRVTLRCSPRSGDLSVYWYQQSLDQGLQFLIQYYNGEERAKGNILERFSAQQFPDLHSELNLSSLELGDSALYFCASSRHGGQGQETQYFGPGTRLLVL.